This TCR beta chain was identified in a study of blood T cell repertoires in COVID-19. The wider study: Samples taken during acute and convalescent COVID-19 were collected in the United States, Italy and Spain.

This table comes from immunoSEQ multiplex PCR, and its TCRdb copy is limited to in-frame clones, with some not included. The table has about 80,000 clones, under 80% seen once; the top ten hold around a sixth. Trimming took 2 bases from V and 4 from J, leaving 10 bases between them. Germline-derived CDR1 and CDR2 are LNHNV and YYDKDF (reference sequence). The length of the CDR3 is 14 residues. This TCR derives from a human donor in a cohort sampled during active COVID-19. V and J are TRBV15 and TRBJ2-3, with D possibly TRBD2 on 5 matching bases. The source material was peripheral blood. This CDR3 reads CATSRPLGPDTQYF. In DNA, the CDR3 is TGTGCCACCAGCAGACCACTAGGGCCAGATACGCAGTATTTT.